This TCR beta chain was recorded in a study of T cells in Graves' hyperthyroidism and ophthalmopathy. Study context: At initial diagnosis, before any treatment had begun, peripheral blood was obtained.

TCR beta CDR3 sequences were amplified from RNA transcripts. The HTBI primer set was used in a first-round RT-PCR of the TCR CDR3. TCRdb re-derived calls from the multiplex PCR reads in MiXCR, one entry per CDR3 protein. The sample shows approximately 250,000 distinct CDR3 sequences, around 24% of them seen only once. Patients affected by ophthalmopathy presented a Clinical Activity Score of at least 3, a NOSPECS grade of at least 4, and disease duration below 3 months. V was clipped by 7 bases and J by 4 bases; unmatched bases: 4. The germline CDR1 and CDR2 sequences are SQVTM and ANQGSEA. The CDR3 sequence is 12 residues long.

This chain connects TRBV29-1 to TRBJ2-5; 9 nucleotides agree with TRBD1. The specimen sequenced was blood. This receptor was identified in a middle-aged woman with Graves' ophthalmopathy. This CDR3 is CSGQTGGETQYF. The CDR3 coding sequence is TGCAGCGGCCAGACAGGGGGAGAGACCCAGTACTTC.